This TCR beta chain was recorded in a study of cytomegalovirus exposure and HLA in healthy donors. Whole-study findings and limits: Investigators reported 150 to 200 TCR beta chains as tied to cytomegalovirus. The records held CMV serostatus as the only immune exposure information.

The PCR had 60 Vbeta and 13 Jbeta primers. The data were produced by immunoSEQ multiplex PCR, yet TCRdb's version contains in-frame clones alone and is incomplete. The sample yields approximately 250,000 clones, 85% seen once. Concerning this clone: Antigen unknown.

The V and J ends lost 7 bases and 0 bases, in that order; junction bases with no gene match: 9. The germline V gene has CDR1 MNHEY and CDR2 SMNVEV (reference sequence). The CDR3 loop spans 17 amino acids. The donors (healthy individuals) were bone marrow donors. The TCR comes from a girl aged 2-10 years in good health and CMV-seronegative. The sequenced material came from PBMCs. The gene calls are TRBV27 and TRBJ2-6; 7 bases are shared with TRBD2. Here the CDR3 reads CASMGEGIVSGANVLTF. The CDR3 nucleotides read TGTGCCAGCATGGGGGAGGGGATCGTCTCTGGGGCCAACGTCCTGACTTTC.